Shown below are 13 T cell receptor beta chains from a single sample sequenced in a study of identical twins (dated by TCRdb to 2016 to 2017). The receptor library was made with 5' RACE. TCRdb shows the sequencer as Illumina HiSeq 2000. TCRdb reran the public reads through fastp at Q25 and MiXCR, keeping productive beta chains. One record per CDR3 amino acid sequence lists the most common genes and DNA. Here the sample has roughly 690,000 distinct CDR3 sequences; 21% occur a single time. Clones ranked in the top ten supply more than 4% of the sample. These data were also reused for a study on T cells expressing NK-cell markers.

The sample consisted of PBMCs. These receptors were obtained from a woman aged 18-29 years in good health.

The DNA of the CDR3 is TGTGCCAGCAGCCGGACAGGAACTGGCTACACCTTC. This codes for CASSRTGTGYTF. The rearrangement links TRBV5-5 to TRBJ1-2; TRBD1 matches at 7 bases. This CDR3 has 12 residues. V gave up 4 bases and J gave up 7 bases; unmatched junction bases: 4. Per germline, CDR1 SGHKS and CDR2 YYEKEE (reference sequence). Complete variable domain (other parts from reference TRBV5-5 and TRBJ1-2): DAGVTQSPTHLIKTRGQQVTLRCSPISGHKSVSWYQQVLGQGPQFIFQYYEKEERGRGNFPDRFSARQFPNYSSELNVNALLLGDSALYLCASSRTGTGYTFGSGTRLTVV.

V is TRBV5-1 and J is TRBJ1-1; 7 bases are shared with TRBD1. CDR3 length equals 16 residues. CDR1 and CDR2 (germline): SGHRS, YFSETQ. After removal of 0 bases from V and 1 base from J, the junction contained 6 bases not matched to a gene. DNA for the CDR3: TGCGCCAGCAGCTTGGGGTCGGACAGGCCGAACACTGAAGCTTTCTTT. Protein product: CASSLGSDRPNTEAFF.

This clonotype occurred a few times. The gene calls are TRBV10-3 and TRBJ2-1; perhaps TRBD1 as D (5 bases). CDR1 is ENHRY, CDR2 SYGVKD, per germline. This CDR3 contains 13 residues. The V and J ends lost 6 bases and 4 bases respectively, with 10 bases between them. CDR3 sequence (DNA): TGTGCCATCAGGCCTGACAGATACAATGAGCAGTTCTTC. Translating gives CAIRPDRYNEQFF.

On this clonotype: This clone may be a read error of a much larger clone one base away. This CDR3 is missing its conserved last phenylalanine or tryptophan, likely due to a read error. This chain connects TRBV10-3 to TRBJ2-5, with a tentative D call TRBD2 (5 bases). With 0 bases removed from V and 6 bases from J, the gap between germline ends came to 8 bases. This CDR3 spans 13 amino acids. Germline V gene lookup returns CDR1 ENHRY and CDR2 SYGVKD. The CDR3 here is CAISESIGKTQYY. The CDR3, as DNA: TGTGCCATCAGTGAGTCGATCGGGAAGACCCAGTACTAC.

This clonotype was seen a handful of times. This sequence joins TRBV7-9 and TRBJ2-7; the D is unclear. CDR3 length equals 14 residues. The V gene lost 2 bases and the J gene lost 3 bases, with 11 bases spanning the gap. CDR1 and CDR2 (germline): SEHNR, FQNEAQ (reference sequence). CDR3 loop: CASSLSRADYEQYF. Here the CDR3 DNA reads TGTGCCAGCAGCTTAAGCCGGGCCGACTACGAGCAGTACTTC. Based on the CDR3 plus reference TRBV7-9 and TRBJ2-7, the full variable domain is DTGVSQNPRHKITKRGQNVTFRCDPISEHNRLYWYRQTLGQGPEFLTYFQNEAQLEKSRLLSDRFSAERPKGSFSTLEIQRTEQGDSAMYLCASSLSRADYEQYFGPGTRLTVT.

This clonotype occurred a few times. The chain joins TRBV29-1 to TRBJ2-7, with 10 nucleotides matching TRBD2. Germline values: CDR1 SQVTM, CDR2 ANQGSEA. The CDR3 is made up of 15 amino acids. V shed 2 bases, J shed 5 bases, and the junction held 9 bases outside the gene matches. The CDR3: CSVEPEAGGLNEQYF. The CDR3 DNA sequence: TGCAGCGTTGAACCGGAAGCGGGAGGGCTGAACGAGCAGTACTTC.

The genes are TRBV6-5 and TRBJ1-1; the D is unclear. The CDR3 runs to 11 residues. With 5 bases removed from V and 9 bases from J, the gap between germline ends came to 10 bases. CDR1 is MNHEY and CDR2 is SVGAGI in the germline V gene. CDR3 region: CASSHRAKAFF. CDR3 bases: TGTGCCAGCAGTCACCGGGCCAAAGCTTTCTTT.

The V gene is TRBV20-1, the J gene TRBJ1-2; 9 bases are a match to TRBD1. CDR1 is DFQATT and CDR2 is SNEGSKA in the germline V gene (reference sequence). Trimming removed 6 bases from V and 7 bases from J; junction bases left unmatched: 12. This CDR3 has 14 amino acids. Here the CDR3 reads CSAHKTGTGFGYTF. CDR3 coding DNA: TGCAGTGCCCACAAGACCGGGACAGGGTTTGGCTACACCTTC.

This sequence joins TRBV20-1 and TRBJ1-2; TRBD1 matches 10 bases. V lost 1 base to trimming and J lost 4 bases; unmatched junction nucleotides: 3. The CDR3 has 14 residues. Germline V gene lookup returns CDR1 DFQATT and CDR2 SNEGSKA (reference sequence). The CDR3 region is CSARGQGAGYGYTF. CDR3 sequence (DNA): TGCAGTGCTAGAGGACAGGGGGCTGGCTATGGCTACACCTTC.

The chain joins TRBV29-1 to TRBJ1-1; D not certain. Trimming left V 7 bases short and J 0 bases short, with 9 bases between. CDR3 length equals 12 residues. Germline V gives CDR1 SQVTM, CDR2 ANQGSEA. CDR3: CSGDILNTEAFF. The CDR3 bases are TGCAGCGGAGACATTTTGAACACTGAAGCTTTCTTT.

This sequence joins TRBV29-1 and TRBJ2-7, with 8 bases identical to TRBD2. Germline assignment: CDR1 SQVTM and CDR2 ANQGSEA. The CDR3 length is 11 residues. The junction had 10 bases not matched to a gene; V was cut back by 7 bases and J by 11 bases. In DNA form, the CDR3 reads TGCAGCGCCGGGGCGGGGGGACTGAAGTACTTC. Its translation is CSAGAGGLKYF.

The V gene is TRBV6-1, the J gene TRBJ2-3; maybe TRBD2 (5 bases). V was shortened by 3 bases and J by 4 bases, with 11 bases between the two germline ends. The CDR3 runs to 14 residues. Germline CDR1 MNHNS, CDR2 SASEGT. CDR3 coding DNA: TGTGCCAGCAGTGACTGGCCGAGGGCAGATACGCAGTATTTT. Translating gives CASSDWPRADTQYF.

This clonotype was counted between two and nine times. The gene calls are TRBV12-3 or TRBV12-4 and TRBJ2-5; D is uncertain. V was trimmed by 6 bases and J by 3 bases, leaving 14 bases between them. There are 14 residues in the CDR3. The CDR3 is CASSVGSREETQYF. The DNA for the CDR3 is TGTGCCAGCAGCGTGGGTTCTCGGGAAGAGACCCAGTACTTC.